Following are 20 T cell receptor beta chains from one sample sequenced in a study of blood T cell repertoires in COVID-19. Clones were read by immunoSEQ multiplex PCR, and TCRdb kept only the in-frame ones, dropping some. The sample has about 260,000 clones, roughly 88% seen once. The sequenced material came from PBMCs or T cells enriched from blood (not recorded which). The source is a woman aged 45-65 years who had recovered from COVID-19.

The chain uses TRBV27 and TRBJ1-2; weak D call: TRBD1 (6 bases). V was clipped by 5 bases and J by 8 bases, with 15 bases between them. The CDR3 is 13 residues long. The germline CDR1 and CDR2 sequences are MNHEY and SMNVEV (reference sequence). The DNA of the CDR3 is TGTGCCAGCAGTCCGCTCAGGGGATCCGGCTACACCTTC. Translated, it gives CASSPLRGSGYTF.

The chain couples TRBV7-2 to TRBJ2-7; possibly TRBD2 for D (5 bases). CDR3 length equals 14 residues. CDR1 is SGHTA and CDR2 is FQGNSA in the germline V gene. The ends were cut back, 5 bases at V and 2 bases at J, with 13 bases in the middle. DNA for the CDR3: TGTGCCAGCAGCGAACACGGACTCACCTACGAGCAGTACTTC. As protein: CASSEHGLTYEQYF.

This chain uses TRBV7-8 with TRBJ2-1, with 7 bases lining up with TRBD2. This CDR3 comprises 15 residues. Unmatched junction bases numbered 7, after V lost 5 bases and J lost 3 bases. Germline loops: CDR1 SGHVS, CDR2 FQNEAQ. The DNA for the CDR3 is TGTGCCAGCAGCGAATCCCGGACTAGCTACAATGAGCAGTTCTTC. Translation: CASSESRTSYNEQFF. Full variable domain (remainder filled in from reference TRBV7-8 and TRBJ2-1): GAGVSQSPRYKVAKRGQDVALRCDPISGHVSLFWYQQALGQGPEFLTYFQNEAQLDKSGLPSDRFFAERPEGSVSTLKIQRTQQEDSAVYLCASSESRTSYNEQFFGPGTRLTVL.

The chain has TRBV24-1 and TRBJ1-4; 7 nucleotides match TRBD1. The CDR3 is 15 residues long. The ends lost 7 bases at V and 5 bases at J; junction bases unmatched: 9. Per germline, CDR1 KGHDR and CDR2 SFDVKD. The CDR3 loop is CATRKKTTGNEKLFF. The DNA for the CDR3 is TGTGCCACCAGGAAAAAGACGACAGGGAATGAAAAACTGTTTTTT.

J is TRBJ2-5 and V is TRBV5-1, with D possibly being TRBD2 (7 bases). Trimming took 5 bases from V and 4 from J, leaving 9 bases between them. The germline V gene encodes CDR1 SGHRS and CDR2 YFSETQ. This CDR3 contains 12 residues. As DNA, the CDR3 is TGCGCCAGCAGAAGGGGGGGAGAGACCCAGTACTTC. This translates into CASRRGGETQYF.

A word on this clone: Other DNA sequences from this sample encode an identical CDR3 as well. V is TRBV29-1 and J is TRBJ1-3; TRBD1 matches at 7 bases. The CDR3 loop spans 13 amino acids. From germline, CDR1 is SQVTM and CDR2 ANQGSEA. The junction had 0 bases not matched to a gene; V was cut back by 4 bases and J by 0 bases. This chain's CDR3 is CSVGTGSGNTIYF. CDR3 sequence (DNA): TGCAGCGTTGGGACAGGCTCTGGAAACACCATATATTTT.

J is TRBJ2-5 and V is TRBV12-3 or TRBV12-4; D gene uncertain. The CDR3 is 12 amino acids. The germline V and J ends were trimmed by 6 bases and 2 bases, with 7 bases remaining between them. The CDR3 sequence: CASSQRQETQYF. The CDR3 DNA sequence: TGTGCCAGCAGCCAGAGGCAAGAGACCCAGTACTTC.

This chain joins TRBV28 and TRBJ1-5, with D possibly matching TRBD1 (6 bases). This CDR3 is 13 amino acids long. V shed 6 bases and J shed 5 bases, with 11 bases lying between them. Germline values: CDR1 MDHEN, CDR2 SYDVKM. CDR3 nucleotides: TGTGCCAGCAGCATTAGGGGGTATCAGCCCCAGCATTTT. Encoded protein: CASSIRGYQPQHF.

This chain connects TRBV27 to TRBJ1-2; 8 bases map to TRBD1. V lost 5 bases and J lost 2; bases outside the gene matches: 7. CDR1 and CDR2 (germline): MNHEY, SMNVEV (reference sequence). The CDR3 spans 15 residues. Here the CDR3 DNA reads TGTGCCAGCAGTCCCCGACAGGGGTCAAACTATGGCTACACCTTC. Protein sequence: CASSPRQGSNYGYTF.

The J gene is TRBJ2-7, the V gene TRBV19, with 9 bases that match TRBD1. V lost 5 bases to trimming and J lost 1 base; unmatched junction nucleotides: 6. The CDR3 loop spans 15 amino acids. Per germline, CDR1 LNHDA and CDR2 SQIVND (reference sequence). CDR3 loop: CASSPDRGISYEQYF. Here the CDR3 DNA reads TGTGCCAGTAGTCCCGACAGGGGGATATCCTACGAGCAGTACTTC.

The rearrangement joins TRBV27 to TRBJ1-2; a weak D match, TRBD1 (5 bases). The germline V gene encodes CDR1 MNHEY and CDR2 SMNVEV (reference sequence). Trimming removed 5 bases from V and 0 bases from J, with 10 bases in between. This CDR3 region has 14 residues. The DNA for the CDR3 is TGTGCCAGCAGTAGGACAACCACTAACTATGGCTACACCTTC. This sequence encodes CASSRTTTNYGYTF.

The chain carries TRBV6-4 and TRBJ2-7, with 8 positions matching TRBD1. Germline V lookup: CDR1 MRHNA, CDR2 SNTAGT. Trimming removed 8 bases from V and 3 bases from J; junction bases left unmatched: 15. The CDR3 extends over 16 amino acids. The CDR3 loop is CASGAPGTGAYYEQYF. The CDR3 nucleotides are TGTGCCAGCGGGGCCCCCGGGACAGGTGCTTACTACGAGCAGTACTTC.

The table lists this clone with a count of one. The chain recombines TRBV29-1 with TRBJ1-1; no clear D. The CDR3 is made up of 12 amino acids. Trimming cost V 4 bases and J 4 bases, with 10 bases left between them. CDR1 and CDR2 from the germline V gene are SQVTM and ANQGSEA. For the CDR3, the DNA is TGCAGCGTTGTGTCTGTGAGCACTGAAGCTTTCTTT. It is translated as CSVVSVSTEAFF.

This chain joins TRBV28 and TRBJ2-7; TRBD2 matches at 13 bases. The CDR3 is 16 amino acids. CDR1 and CDR2 from the germline V gene are MDHEN and SYDVKM. The V gene end was trimmed by 5 bases and the J gene end by 5 bases; junction bases not matched to a gene: 9. The CDR3 sequence is CASSPRGLAGAHEQYF. DNA of the CDR3: TGTGCCAGCAGTCCAAGAGGACTAGCGGGAGCCCACGAGCAGTACTTC.

The rearrangement links TRBV7-2 to TRBJ2-2; TRBD1 might be the D (5 bases). CDR1 and CDR2 from the germline V gene are SGHTA and FQGNSA. Trimming shortened V by 5 bases and J by 2 bases, and 12 bases separated the two germline ends. The CDR3 extends over 15 amino acids. The CDR3 loop reads CASSTGHTNTGELFF. The CDR3, as DNA: TGTGCCAGCAGCACCGGACATACTAACACCGGGGAGCTGTTTTTT. The full variable domain, in which reference TRBV7-2 and TRBJ2-2 provide the parts outside the CDR3, is GAGVSQSPSNKVTEKGKDVELRCDPISGHTALYWYRQSLGQGLEFLIYFQGNSAPDKSGLPSDRFSAERTGGSVSTLTIQRTQQEDSAVYLCASSTGHTNTGELFFGEGSRLTVL.

The chain carries TRBV19 and TRBJ2-5, with 8 bases aligning to TRBD2. Germline values: CDR1 LNHDA, CDR2 SQIVND (reference sequence). V was pared by 6 bases and J by 5 bases, with 17 bases of the junction left unmatched. The CDR3 has 17 residues. The CDR3 loop is CASRAPPEAGVAETQYF. CDR3 coding DNA: TGTGCCAGTAGGGCGCCGCCAGAAGCGGGAGTGGCGGAGACCCAGTACTTC.

The chain uses TRBV11-3 and TRBJ2-3; a weak D match, TRBD1 (6 bases). Germline loops: CDR1 SGHNT, CDR2 YENEEA. The CDR3 runs to 15 residues. Deletions cut 5 bases from V and 0 bases from J, with 12 bases between. The CDR3 DNA sequence: TGTGCCAGCAGCCAGAGGACAGCTAGCACAGATACGCAGTATTTT. It translates to CASSQRTASTDTQYF.

The V and J genes are TRBV4-3 and TRBJ1-6, with D possibly TRBD1 on 6 matching bases. Trimming removed 0 bases from V and 3 bases from J, with 6 bases in between. This CDR3 spans 15 amino acids. CDR1 is LGHNA and CDR2 is YSLEER in the germline V gene. The chain's CDR3 is CASSQEQGYNSPLHF. In DNA, the CDR3 is TGCGCCAGCAGCCAAGAACAGGGCTATAATTCACCCCTCCACTTT.

This chain uses TRBV7-2 with TRBJ2-7; D is undetermined. Germline V CDR1 and CDR2: SGHTA, FQGNSA. The CDR3 totals 12 residues. Trimming pared 7 bases from V and 4 bases from J, leaving 11 bases between. The CDR3 is CASTVGSYEQYF. The CDR3 bases are TGTGCCAGCACCGTCGGTTCTTACGAGCAGTACTTC.

The V call is TRBV9, the J call TRBJ1-2, with TRBD1 matching 7 bases. Losses at the gene ends were 3 bases for V and 5 bases for J; bases not matched to a gene: 7. CDR1 and CDR2 from the germline V gene are SGDLS and YYNGEE. The CDR3 runs 14 residues. The CDR3 loop is CASSALTGFYGYTF. CDR3 nucleotides: TGTGCCAGCAGCGCCCTGACAGGGTTTTATGGCTACACCTTC.